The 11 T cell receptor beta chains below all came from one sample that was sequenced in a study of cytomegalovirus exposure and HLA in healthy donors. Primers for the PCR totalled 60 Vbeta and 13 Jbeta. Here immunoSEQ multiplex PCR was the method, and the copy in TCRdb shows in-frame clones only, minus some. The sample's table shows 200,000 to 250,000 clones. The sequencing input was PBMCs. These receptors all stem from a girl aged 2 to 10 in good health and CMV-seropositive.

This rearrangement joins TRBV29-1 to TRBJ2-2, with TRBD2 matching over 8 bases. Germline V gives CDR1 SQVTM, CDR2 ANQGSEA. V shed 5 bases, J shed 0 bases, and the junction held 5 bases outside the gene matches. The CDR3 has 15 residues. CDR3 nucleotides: TGCAGCGTTCACCTAGCGGGCCCGAACACCGGGGAGCTGTTTTTT. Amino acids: CSVHLAGPNTGELFF.

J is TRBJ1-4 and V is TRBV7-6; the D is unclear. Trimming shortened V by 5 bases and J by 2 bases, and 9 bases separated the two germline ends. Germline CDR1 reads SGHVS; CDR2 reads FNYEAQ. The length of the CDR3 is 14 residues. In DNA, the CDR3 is TGTGCCAGCAGCCTCACGGGGACTAATGAAAAACTGTTTTTT. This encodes CASSLTGTNEKLFF.

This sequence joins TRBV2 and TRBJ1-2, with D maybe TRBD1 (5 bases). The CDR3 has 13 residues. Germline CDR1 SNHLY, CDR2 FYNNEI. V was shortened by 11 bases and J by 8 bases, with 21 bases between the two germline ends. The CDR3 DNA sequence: TGTGCCGATCAAGGGGAACGGCCCGGGGGCTACACCTTC. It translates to CADQGERPGGYTF.

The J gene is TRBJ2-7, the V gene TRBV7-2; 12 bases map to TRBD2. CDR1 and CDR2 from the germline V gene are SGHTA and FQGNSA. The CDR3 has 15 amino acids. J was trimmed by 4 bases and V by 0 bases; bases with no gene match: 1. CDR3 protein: CASSLAGTSGYEQYF. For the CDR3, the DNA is TGTGCCAGCAGCTTAGCCGGGACTAGCGGGTACGAGCAGTACTTC. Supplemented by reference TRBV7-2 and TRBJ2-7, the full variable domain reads GAGVSQSPSNKVTEKGKDVELRCDPISGHTALYWYRQSLGQGLEFLIYFQGNSAPDKSGLPSDRFSAERTGGSVSTLTIQRTQQEDSAVYLCASSLAGTSGYEQYFGPGTRLTVT.

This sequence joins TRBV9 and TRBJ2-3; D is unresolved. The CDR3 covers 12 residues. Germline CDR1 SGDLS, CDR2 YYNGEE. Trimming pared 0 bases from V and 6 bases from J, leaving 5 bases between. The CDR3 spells CASSVEPDTQYF. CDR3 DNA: TGTGCCAGCAGCGTAGAGCCCGATACGCAGTATTTT.

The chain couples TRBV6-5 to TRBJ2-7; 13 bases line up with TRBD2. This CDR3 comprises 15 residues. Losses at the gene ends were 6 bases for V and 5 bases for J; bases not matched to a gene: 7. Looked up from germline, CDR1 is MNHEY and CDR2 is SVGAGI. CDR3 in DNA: TGTGCCAGCAGGATGGGACTAGCGGGATATCACGAGCAGTACTTC. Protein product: CASRMGLAGYHEQYF.

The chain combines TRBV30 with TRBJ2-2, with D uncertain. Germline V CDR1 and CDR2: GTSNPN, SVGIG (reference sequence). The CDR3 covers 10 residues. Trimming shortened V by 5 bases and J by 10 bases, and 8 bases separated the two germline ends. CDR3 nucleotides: TGTGCCTGGGGGCAGTTGGAGCTGTTTTTT. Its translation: CAWGQLELFF.

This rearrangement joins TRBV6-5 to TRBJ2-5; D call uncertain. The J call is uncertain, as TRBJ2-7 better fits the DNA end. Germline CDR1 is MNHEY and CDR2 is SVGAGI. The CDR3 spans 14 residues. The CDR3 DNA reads TGTGCCAGCAGGCAACAGCTCCTCTCCTACGAGCAGTACTTC. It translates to CASRQQLLSYEQYF.

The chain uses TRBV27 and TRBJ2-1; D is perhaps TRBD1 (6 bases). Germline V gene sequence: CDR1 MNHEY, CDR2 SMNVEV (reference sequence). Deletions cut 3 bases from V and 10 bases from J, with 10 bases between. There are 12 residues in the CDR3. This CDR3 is CASSFSTGEQFF. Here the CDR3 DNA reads TGTGCCAGCAGTTTTTCAACAGGGGAGCAGTTCTTC.

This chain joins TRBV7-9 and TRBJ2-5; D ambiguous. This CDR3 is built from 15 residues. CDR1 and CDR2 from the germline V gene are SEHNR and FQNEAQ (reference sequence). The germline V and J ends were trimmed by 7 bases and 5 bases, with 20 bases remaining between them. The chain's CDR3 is CASIDASNTRETQYF. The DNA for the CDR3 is TGTGCCAGCATTGACGCCTCTAACACGAGGGAGACCCAGTACTTC. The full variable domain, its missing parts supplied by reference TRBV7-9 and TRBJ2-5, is DTGVSQNPRHKITKRGQNVTFRCDPISEHNRLYWYRQTLGQGPEFLTYFQNEAQLEKSRLLSDRFSAERPKGSFSTLEIQRTEQGDSAMYLCASIDASNTRETQYFGPGTRLLVL.

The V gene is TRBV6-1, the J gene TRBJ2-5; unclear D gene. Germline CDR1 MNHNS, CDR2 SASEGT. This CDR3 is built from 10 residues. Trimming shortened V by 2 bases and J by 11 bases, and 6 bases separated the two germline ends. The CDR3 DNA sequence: TGTGCCAGCAGTGAATCGCAGCAGTACTTC. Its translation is CASSESQQYF.